This is a list of T cell receptor beta chains from one sample in a study of shared clonotypes between healthy human individuals. Only in-frame clones appear in the TCRdb table, and some are missing; sequencing was by immunoSEQ multiplex PCR. This sample has more than 1 million clones; approximately 80% occur once, and the top ten carry 0.5% to 0.6%. The sequencing sample was made of memory CD4+ T cells from PBMCs. The receptors derive from a man aged 18 to 30 in good health. Some clones in this sample may be carry-over from other donors' samples. Each CDR3 is given without its conserved first and last residue.

TRBV5-1	TRBJ2-5	ASSLNWGQETQY
TRBV5-1	TRBJ2-3	ASSSGDLAGTDTQY
TRBV7-9	TRBJ2-7	ASSLESGKGYEQY
TRBV5-4	TRBJ2-1	ASSLFAFSGREQF
TRBV5-1	TRBJ2-1	ASSLELGHNEQF
TRBV5-1	TRBJ2-5	ASSRQTGNEETQY
TRBV28	TRBJ1-5	ASSSTGGGRQPQH
TRBV28	TRBJ1-5	ASNIGGSGNQPQH
TRBV7-9	TRBJ1-2	ASSGELAGGGGYT
TRBV5-4	TRBJ2-7	ASSSSGRAAYEQY
TRBV18	TRBJ2-5	ASSPVTRETQY
TRBV28	TRBJ2-5	ATVVALRGPETQY
TRBV29-1	TRBJ2-7	SVEDGGYEQY
TRBV15	TRBJ1-4	ATSGLPGQGVSTNEKLF
TRBV18	TRBJ2-1	ASSPSSEQF
TRBV6-1	TRBJ2-4	ASSEAYDSYSFFQY
TRBV27	TRBJ1-1	ASSLRGNTEAF
TRBV18	TRBJ2-5	ASSPPLAGYQETQY
TRBV19	TRBJ2-3	ASNRPPEEDTQY
TRBV19	NA	ASSESYVEYYEQY
TRBV27	TRBJ2-7	ASSSLRTSGRTTYYEQY
TRBV7-8	TRBJ2-1	ASSLARGLPF
TRBV5-1	TRBJ1-2	ASSLGEQGNGYT
TRBV2	TRBJ1-6	ASSRTGANSPLH
TRBV18	TRBJ2-7	ASSPTAGASYEQY
TRBV18	TRBJ1-2	ASSRTGASNGYT
TRBV11-3	TRBJ2-1	ASSLDRANEQF
TRBV7-3	TRBJ2-1	ASSLGTGADEQF
TRBV30	TRBJ2-3	AWTESTDTQY
TRBV6-1	TRBJ2-1	ASSEGLWDSSYNEQF
TRBV7-9	TRBJ2-3	ASSQDFGTDTQY